One and the same sample provided the 28 T cell receptor beta chains below, sequenced in a study of type 1 and type 2 diabetes patients. The PCR template was genomic DNA. A primer set of 30 forward and 13 reverse primers amplified the CDR3. TCRdb recomputed calls from the multiplex PCR reads with MiXCR, one row per CDR3 protein. The sample shows fewer than 300,000 distinct CDR3 sequences, roughly 50% of them seen only once. Sample: peripheral blood mononuclear cells (PBMCs). These receptors were obtained from a man between 18 and 35 years old with type 2 diabetes.

The V and J genes are TRBV12-3 or TRBV12-4 and TRBJ2-5; a weak D match, TRBD2 (6 bases). Trimming removed 6 bases at V and 3 bases at J, with 8 bases between. This CDR3 contains 12 residues. For the CDR3, the DNA is TGTGCCAGCAGCCCGGGAGAAGAGACCCAGTACTTC. Residues: CASSPGEETQYF.

This clonotype has a handful of counts. V usage is TRBV9 and J usage is TRBJ1-1, with unresolved D. The CDR3 is 15 amino acids. Trimming pared 4 bases from V and 2 bases from J, leaving 15 bases between. Germline-derived CDR1 and CDR2 are SGDLS and YYNGEE. CDR3 in amino acids: CASSPVPGPNTEAFF. The CDR3 coding sequence is TGTGCCAGCAGCCCCGTTCCCGGGCCAAACACTGAAGCTTTCTTT.

The sample holds a few counts of this clonotype. The rearrangement joins TRBV12-3 or TRBV12-4 to TRBJ2-5; D ambiguous. V dropped 3 bases and J dropped 7 bases, with 12 bases sitting between them. The CDR3 is 13 amino acids. Here the CDR3 DNA reads TGTGCCAGCAGTTTGAAAGATTTAGGGACCCAGTACTTC. Translated: CASSLKDLGTQYF.

The chain recombines TRBV5-1 with TRBJ2-7, with D possibly being TRBD2 (6 bases). This CDR3 contains 14 residues. V lost 3 bases to trimming and J lost 3 bases, with 13 bases between them. CDR1 is SGHRS, CDR2 YFSETQ, per germline. The chain's CDR3 is CASSSKAGGYEQYF. The CDR3 bases are TGCGCCAGCAGCTCCAAGGCCGGGGGCTACGAGCAGTACTTC.

A few counts support this clonotype. This chain joins TRBV27 and TRBJ2-5; D is ambiguous. This CDR3 spans 16 amino acids. Germline CDR1 and CDR2: MNHEY and SMNVEV (reference sequence). V dropped 5 bases and J dropped 2 bases, with 18 bases sitting between them. CDR3 bases: TGTGCCAGCAGTATTGACCGGCCCGTCTTACAAGAGACCCAGTACTTC. It codes for CASSIDRPVLQETQYF.

This clonotype was seen only a few times. The chain links TRBV7-4 to TRBJ2-5; the D gene is possibly TRBD1 (6 bases). Germline loops: CDR1 SGHVT, CDR2 SQSDAQ. The V and J ends lost 5 bases and 1 base respectively, with 11 bases between them. The CDR3 sequence is 14 residues long. The CDR3: CASSQAGAQETQYF. The CDR3 DNA sequence: TGTGCCAGCAGCCAGGCAGGGGCCCAAGAGACCCAGTACTTC.

This clonotype was seen a handful of times. The chain recombines TRBV30 with TRBJ2-3; D is ambiguous. This CDR3 region has 14 residues. The V end lost 3 bases, the J end lost 2 bases, and 12 bases lay between the germline ends. The germline V gene encodes CDR1 GTSNPN and CDR2 SVGIG (reference sequence). CDR3 amino acids: CAWSIQSYTDTQYF. CDR3 DNA: TGTGCCTGGAGCATACAGAGTTACACAGATACGCAGTATTTT.

This clonotype showed up just a few times. The chain employs TRBV4-1 and TRBJ2-7, with a possible D match to TRBD2 (6 bases). Germline V CDR1 and CDR2: MGHRA, YSYEKL. This CDR3 is 14 amino acids long. Trimming pared 0 bases from V and 4 bases from J, leaving 10 bases between. CDR3 DNA sequence: TGCGCCAGCAGCCAAGACCGCGGAGGGTACGAGCAGTACTTC. Encoded protein: CASSQDRGGYEQYF.

This sequence joins TRBV10-3 and TRBJ2-7; tentative D call: TRBD2 (6 bases). V was trimmed by 10 bases and J by 3 bases, leaving 22 bases between them. In germline, CDR1 is ENHRY, CDR2 SYGVKD. This CDR3 is 15 amino acids long. CDR3: CASSPGGGIGYEQYF. The CDR3 coding sequence is TGTGCCAGCAGCCCCGGGGGTGGGATTGGCTACGAGCAGTACTTC.

Details on this clonotype: Without the conserved terminal phenylalanine or tryptophan, this CDR3 likely stems from a read error. The CDR3 nucleotides are TGCAGTGCTAGGGGTGACAGCTCCTACGAGCAGTACCTC. Its protein product is CSARGDSSYEQYL. The chain combines TRBV20-1 with TRBJ2-7, with D possibly matching TRBD1 (5 bases). The CDR3 covers 13 residues. With 3 bases removed from V and 0 bases from J, the gap between germline ends came to 9 bases. Germline V CDR1 and CDR2: DFQATT, SNEGSKA (reference sequence).

This clonotype came up a few times. The gene calls are TRBV2 and TRBJ2-1; 8 positions match TRBD2. V dropped 8 bases and J dropped 3; count of bases not matched to a gene: 6. CDR1 SNHLY and CDR2 FYNNEI come from the germline V gene. CDR3 length: 14 residues. The CDR3 sequence is CASGSRGGYNEQFF. The DNA for the CDR3 is TGTGCCAGCGGGTCCCGGGGGGGCTACAATGAGCAGTTCTTC. The variable domain in full, with the rest retrieved from reference TRBV2 and TRBJ2-1, is EPEVTQTPSHQVTQMGQEVILRCVPISNHLYFYWYRQILGQKVEFLVSFYNNEISEKSEIFDDQFSVERPDGSNFTLKIRSTKLEDSAMYFCASGSRGGYNEQFFGPGTRLTVL.

The V gene is TRBV9, the J gene TRBJ2-1; 11 bases map to TRBD2. CDR1 SGDLS and CDR2 YYNGEE come from the germline V gene. This CDR3 region has 16 residues. The junction had 7 bases not matched to a gene; V was cut back by 1 base and J by 7 bases. CDR3 loop: CASSVYSGGARNEQFF. The CDR3 coding sequence is TGTGCCAGCAGCGTATATAGCGGGGGGGCCAGGAATGAGCAGTTCTTC.

In regard to this clonotype: Sequence at one end of the junction differs from germline and may be a read error. V gene TRBV10-3 combines with J gene TRBJ1-5; D remains ambiguous. Germline V gives CDR1 ENHRY, CDR2 SYGVKD. This CDR3 region has 15 residues. CDR3 in DNA: TGTGCCCTCAGTGAAAGTCAAGAGCTCAATCAGCCCCAGCATTTT. Translation: CALSESQELNQPQHF.

The chain joins TRBV19 to TRBJ1-4; tentative D call: TRBD1 (5 bases). V was trimmed by 3 bases and J by 2 bases, leaving 10 bases between them. Germline V lookup: CDR1 LNHDA, CDR2 SQIVND (reference sequence). The CDR3 spans 15 residues. The DNA for the CDR3 is TGTGCCAGTAGTATCGCGGGACTCACTAATGAAAAACTGTTTTTT. Its protein is CASSIAGLTNEKLFF.

This clonotype appeared once. The V gene is TRBV4-1, the J gene TRBJ1-1; D remains unclear. V lost 6 bases and J lost 0, with 11 bases in between. The CDR3 is 14 amino acids. The germline V gene encodes CDR1 MGHRA and CDR2 YSYEKL. In DNA, the CDR3 is TGCGCCAGCAGACCCAGCCGTATGAACACTGAAGCTTTCTTT. This sequence encodes CASRPSRMNTEAFF.

The V and J genes are TRBV10-1 and TRBJ1-5; 9 bases match TRBD1. V was clipped by 0 bases and J by 3 bases; unmatched bases: 12. The CDR3 extends over 19 amino acids. Germline CDR1 WNHNN, CDR2 SYGVQD (reference sequence). CDR3 protein: CASSESPTEDRGNNQPQHF. The CDR3 region has the DNA TGCGCCAGCAGTGAGTCTCCAACGGAGGACAGGGGAAACAATCAGCCCCAGCATTTT.

This clonotype was seen only a few times. The rearrangement uses TRBV5-1 and TRBJ2-1, with 8 bases fitting TRBD2. This CDR3 spans 13 amino acids. Germline trimming cut 5 bases from V and 6 bases from J; bases unmatched to any gene: 4. Germline-derived CDR1 and CDR2 are SGHRS and YFSETQ. DNA for the CDR3: TGCGCCAGCAGGACCGGGACTAGCAATGAGCAGTTCTTC. This translates into CASRTGTSNEQFF. Full variable domain (remainder filled in from reference TRBV5-1 and TRBJ2-1): KAGVTQTPRYLIKTRGQQVTLSCSPISGHRSVSWYQQTPGQGLQFLFEYFSETQRNKGNFPGRFSGRQFSNSRSEMNVSTLELGDSALYLCASRTGTSNEQFFGPGTRLTVL.

J is TRBJ1-4 and V is TRBV5-4, with D perhaps matching TRBD1 (5 bases). The CDR3 covers 13 residues. The V gene lost 4 bases and the J gene lost 8 bases, with 12 bases spanning the gap. The germline V gene encodes CDR1 SGHNT and CDR2 YYREEE (reference sequence). CDR3 sequence: CASSPSEGEKLFF. Written as DNA, the CDR3 is TGTGCCAGCAGCCCTTCAGAGGGGGAAAAACTGTTTTTT.

This clonotype was seen more than once but under ten times. V and J are TRBV11-2 and TRBJ1-2; tentatively, D is TRBD1 (5 bases). CDR1 SGHAT and CDR2 FQNNGV come from the germline V gene. V lost 4 bases, J lost 4 bases, and 16 bases lay in between. This CDR3 has 15 residues. In nucleotides, the CDR3 is TGTGCCAGCAGCTCAGGAAGGTCGGGACTCTATGGCTACACCTTC. Translation gives CASSSGRSGLYGYTF.

Only a few counts were recorded for this clonotype. The rearrangement joins TRBV20-1 to TRBJ2-7; no clear D gene. V lost 5 bases to trimming and J lost 0 bases, with 14 bases between them. Germline V gene lookup returns CDR1 DFQATT and CDR2 SNEGSKA (reference sequence). The CDR3 totals 14 residues. This CDR3 is CSAARTAASYEQYF. The CDR3 nucleotides read TGCAGTGCTGCCAGGACCGCCGCCTCCTACGAGCAGTACTTC.

The chain recombines TRBV6-4 with TRBJ2-7, with 14 bases that match TRBD2. V shed 2 bases, J shed 6 bases, and the junction held 0 bases outside the gene matches. The CDR3 totals 14 residues. CDR1 is MRHNA and CDR2 is SNTAGT in the germline V gene. The CDR3 spells CASSDGTSGSEQYF. For the CDR3, the DNA is TGTGCCAGCAGTGACGGGACTAGCGGGAGCGAGCAGTACTTC.

J is TRBJ1-1 and V is TRBV12-3 or TRBV12-4; D remains unclear. The length of the CDR3 is 13 residues. V was cut by 4 bases and J by 1 base, with 7 bases left in between. CDR3 loop: CASSWVGNTEAFF. The CDR3 DNA follows: TGTGCCAGCAGTTGGGTAGGGAACACTGAAGCTTTCTTT.

The table lists this clonotype with a few counts. The rearrangement uses TRBV20-1 and TRBJ2-5; the D gene is possibly TRBD1 (5 bases). The V gene's germline CDR1 is DFQATT and CDR2 SNEGSKA (reference sequence). V shed 6 bases and J shed 3 bases, with 14 bases lying between them. The CDR3 sequence is 13 residues long. This CDR3 reads CSAPWGTKETQYF. In nucleotides, the CDR3 is TGCAGTGCCCCCTGGGGCACCAAAGAGACCCAGTACTTC.

CDR3 nucleotides: TGCGCCAGCAGGGCCGGAACCTATAATTCACCCCTCCACTTT. Translated, it gives CASRAGTYNSPLHF. The genes are TRBV5-1 and TRBJ1-6; D is uncertain. Trimming took 5 bases from V and 2 from J, leaving 8 bases between them. Germline CDR1 and CDR2: SGHRS and YFSETQ. The CDR3 runs 14 residues.

This chain links TRBV6-5 with TRBJ1-2; D unclear. Trimming took off 6 bases at V and 2 bases at J, with 10 bases between the two ends. Germline V gene sequence: CDR1 MNHEY, CDR2 SVGAGI. There are 13 residues in the CDR3. The CDR3 here is CASSPRWNYGYTF. As DNA, the CDR3 is TGTGCCAGCAGCCCTCGCTGGAACTATGGCTACACCTTC.

J is TRBJ2-2 and V is TRBV19; a weak D match, TRBD1 (6 bases). Germline CDR1 reads LNHDA; CDR2 reads SQIVND (reference sequence). There are 15 residues in the CDR3. With 7 bases removed from V and 8 bases from J, the gap between germline ends came to 20 bases. The CDR3 sequence: CASTHLGQRGGELFF. DNA for the CDR3: TGTGCCAGTACCCATTTAGGACAGAGGGGGGGGGAGCTGTTTTTT.

The chain employs TRBV7-2 and TRBJ2-7, with 13 nucleotides matching TRBD2. The CDR3 contains 14 residues. V was clipped by 5 bases and J by 7 bases; unmatched bases: 5. The V gene's germline CDR1 is SGHTA and CDR2 FQGNSA. The CDR3 coding sequence is TGTGCCAGCAGCCATGGACTAGCGGGGGATGAGCAGTACTTC. It codes for CASSHGLAGDEQYF.

This clonotype appeared a few times. As DNA, the CDR3 is TGTGCCAGCAGCCAGCCTAAGGACAATGAGCAGTTCTTC. Protein: CASSQPKDNEQFF. The gene calls are TRBV4-2 and TRBJ2-1, with D uncertain. This CDR3 contains 13 residues. Germline CDR1 reads LGHNA; CDR2 reads YNFKEQ. Trimming removed 3 bases at V and 5 bases at J, with 8 bases between.